The 22 T cell receptor beta chains below all came from one sample that was sequenced in a study of cytomegalovirus exposure and HLA in healthy donors. The PCR had 60 Vbeta and 13 Jbeta primers. Sequencing used immunoSEQ multiplex PCR; TCRdb keeps in-frame clones, though not all of them. The sample gives about 140,000 clones, about 80% of which show up once; approximately 14% is in the top ten. Specimen: PBMCs. The source of these receptors is a middle-aged woman in good health and CMV-seronegative.

This clone was counted a single time. V gene TRBV6-6 combines with J gene TRBJ2-7; no clear D. With 10 bases removed from V and 1 base from J, the gap between germline ends came to 17 bases. The CDR3 has 14 residues. Per the germline V gene, CDR1 is MNHNY and CDR2 is SVGAGI (reference sequence). CDR3 protein: CATMELPPSYEQYF. DNA of the CDR3: TGTGCCACCATGGAACTACCTCCTTCCTACGAGCAGTACTTC.

J is TRBJ2-5 and V is TRBV7-2; 13 bases agree with TRBD2. This CDR3 region has 16 residues. CDR1 is SGHTA and CDR2 is FQGNSA in the germline V gene. The V segment lost 5 bases and the J segment 6 bases; nucleotides outside the gene matches: 9. CDR3 nucleotides: TGTGCCAGCAGCCCGGCGACTAGCGGGGGGAAGCAGACCCAGTACTTC. It specifies CASSPATSGGKQTQYF.

This chain uses TRBV9 with TRBJ1-2, with 10 bases fitting TRBD1. After removal of 4 bases from V and 7 bases from J, the junction contained 13 bases not matched to a gene. The length of the CDR3 is 16 residues. The V gene's germline CDR1 is SGDLS and CDR2 YYNGEE. CDR3 residues: CASSKEGDRGVGGYTF. CDR3 DNA sequence: TGTGCCAGCAGCAAAGAGGGGGACAGGGGAGTAGGTGGCTACACCTTC.

The chain links TRBV28 to TRBJ2-7; D gene uncertain. Germline CDR1 MDHEN, CDR2 SYDVKM. The CDR3 covers 11 residues. V lost 6 bases and J 6 bases, leaving 9 bases between the germline ends. The CDR3 DNA is TGTGCCAGCAGAACCCCAGGCGAGCAGTACTTC. Translation: CASRTPGEQYF.

The chain has TRBV11-2 and TRBJ2-3, with 13 bases matching TRBD2. CDR3 length: 15 amino acids. V shed 4 bases, J shed 3 bases, and the junction held 1 base outside the gene matches. Germline V lookup: CDR1 SGHAT, CDR2 FQNNGV. CDR3 region: CASSWGLAGTDTQYF. The CDR3 coding sequence is TGTGCCAGCAGCTGGGGACTAGCGGGAACAGATACGCAGTATTTT.

In this sample, this clone turned up a few times. The chain carries TRBV5-1 and TRBJ2-1; 8 nucleotides line up with TRBD1. This CDR3 spans 15 amino acids. The V segment lost 4 bases and the J segment 7 bases; nucleotides outside the gene matches: 10. Per germline, CDR1 SGHRS and CDR2 YFSETQ. The DNA of the CDR3 is TGCGCCAGCAGCCCGTCGGGGCAGGGGGCGAATGAGCAGTTCTTC. This sequence encodes CASSPSGQGANEQFF.

The genes are TRBV9 and TRBJ2-5; D gene ambiguous. CDR1 and CDR2 from the germline V gene are SGDLS and YYNGEE. This CDR3 region has 15 residues. The V and J ends lost 0 bases and 3 bases respectively, with 12 bases between them. The CDR3 sequence: CASSVADRQEETQYF. The CDR3 DNA sequence: TGTGCCAGCAGCGTAGCTGACCGCCAGGAAGAGACCCAGTACTTC.

This chain links TRBV9 with TRBJ2-7, with a tentative D call TRBD1 (7 bases). Germline-derived CDR1 and CDR2 are SGDLS and YYNGEE. V was trimmed by 0 bases and J by 3 bases, leaving 16 bases between them. This CDR3 spans 16 amino acids. CDR3: CASSVGAWRDSYEQYF. CDR3 DNA: TGTGCCAGCAGCGTAGGGGCTTGGAGGGACAGCTACGAGCAGTACTTC.

The rearrangement joins TRBV28 to TRBJ2-7; D not resolved. Germline V gives CDR1 MDHEN, CDR2 SYDVKM. The ends were cut back, 3 bases at V and 2 bases at J, with 8 bases in the middle. The CDR3 runs 13 residues. CDR3 region: CASSLLQPYEQYF. DNA for the CDR3: TGTGCCAGCAGTTTGTTACAGCCCTACGAGCAGTACTTC.

Only one count was recorded for this clone. The genes are TRBV2 and TRBJ2-5, with 8 positions matching TRBD2. Germline trimming cut 1 base from V and 5 bases from J; bases unmatched to any gene: 3. The CDR3 runs 14 residues. Per germline, CDR1 SNHLY and CDR2 FYNNEI. The CDR3 spells CASSEGSGGETQYF. The CDR3 coding sequence is TGTGCCAGCAGTGAAGGATCGGGGGGGGAGACCCAGTACTTC.

V gene TRBV11-3 combines with J gene TRBJ1-2; D uncertain. CDR1 is SGHNT, CDR2 YENEEA, per germline. The germline V and J ends were trimmed by 0 bases and 5 bases, with 10 bases remaining between them. CDR3 length equals 14 residues. The CDR3 protein is CASSLDRTAYGYTF. For the CDR3, the DNA is TGTGCCAGCAGCTTAGATCGGACTGCTTATGGCTACACCTTC.

J is TRBJ2-5 and V is TRBV19, with 11 bases aligning to TRBD2. V was clipped by 9 bases and J by 5 bases; unmatched bases: 8. The CDR3 runs to 14 residues. The germline V gene has CDR1 LNHDA and CDR2 SQIVND (reference sequence). The CDR3 loop is CASLSGRAGETQYF. In nucleotides, the CDR3 is TGTGCCAGCCTTAGCGGGAGGGCCGGGGAGACCCAGTACTTC. Variable domain in full (rest from reference TRBV19 and TRBJ2-5): DGGITQSPKYLFRKEGQNVTLSCEQNLNHDAMYWYRQDPGQGLRLIYYSQIVNDFQKGDIAEGYSVSREKKESFPLTVTSAQKNPTAFYLCASLSGRAGETQYFGPGTRLLVL.

The chain recombines TRBV5-6 with TRBJ2-5, with D tentatively TRBD2 (6 bases). With 3 bases removed from V and 4 bases from J, the gap between germline ends came to 16 bases. The germline gives CDR1 SGHDT, CDR2 YYEEEE. The CDR3 has 15 amino acids. The CDR3 DNA follows: TGTGCCAGCAGCTACGGAGCCGGGAGAGGAGAGACCCAGTACTTC. It yields the protein CASSYGAGRGETQYF.

The chain couples TRBV15 to TRBJ2-1; 9 bases map to TRBD2. The CDR3 has 17 amino acids. V gave up 0 bases and J gave up 8 bases; unmatched junction bases: 11. The germline V gene encodes CDR1 LNHNV and CDR2 YYDKDF (reference sequence). CDR3 amino acids: CATSRDLSREGGYEQFF. In DNA form, the CDR3 reads TGTGCCACCAGCAGAGATTTGTCGCGGGAGGGCGGGTATGAGCAGTTCTTC.

The genes are TRBV2 and TRBJ2-3, with 8 bases aligning to TRBD2. CDR3 size: 17 residues. With V trimmed by 7 bases and J by 3 bases, 15 bases remained unmatched. Germline V lookup: CDR1 SNHLY, CDR2 FYNNEI. DNA for the CDR3: TGTGCCAGCATCCTCCGGGGGGGCGGGAGGTTGACAGATACGCAGTATTTT. Translating it yields CASILRGGGRLTDTQYF.

V usage is TRBV28 and J usage is TRBJ2-6; 8 bases fit TRBD1. The CDR3 sequence is 16 residues long. V was pared by 5 bases and J by 2 bases, with 5 bases of the junction left unmatched. Germline V gene data show CDR1 as MDHEN and CDR2 as SYDVKM. The CDR3 loop reads CASSVQGVTGANVLTF. The CDR3 nucleotides are TGTGCCAGCAGTGTACAGGGGGTAACTGGGGCCAACGTCCTGACTTTC.

V and J are TRBV6-5 and TRBJ2-7, with a tentative D call TRBD1 (6 bases). The CDR3 totals 16 residues. Trimming pared 0 bases from V and 2 bases from J, leaving 14 bases between. The germline CDR1 and CDR2 sequences are MNHEY and SVGAGI. CDR3 loop: CASSYSIWDMAYEQYF. In DNA form, the CDR3 reads TGTGCCAGCAGTTACTCGATCTGGGACATGGCCTACGAGCAGTACTTC.

This rearrangement joins TRBV19 to TRBJ2-3; D is possibly TRBD1 (5 bases). The CDR3 has 13 residues. Deletions cut 7 bases from V and 4 bases from J, with 12 bases between. CDR1 and CDR2 from the germline V gene are LNHDA and SQIVND (reference sequence). The CDR3 sequence is CASNNFRADTQYF. CDR3 coding DNA: TGTGCCAGTAACAACTTCAGGGCAGATACGCAGTATTTT.

V usage is TRBV7-3 and J usage is TRBJ1-2; D unresolved. Germline CDR1 reads SGHTA; CDR2 reads FQGTGA. The CDR3 has 13 amino acids. V lost 1 base and J lost 2, with 5 bases in between. The CDR3 sequence is CASSLRENYGYTF. Here the CDR3 DNA reads TGTGCCAGCAGCTTAAGAGAAAACTATGGCTACACCTTC.

The V and J genes are TRBV28 and TRBJ1-3; D uncertain. V shed 3 bases and J shed 4 bases, with 4 bases lying between them. Per germline, CDR1 MDHEN and CDR2 SYDVKM. The CDR3 extends over 12 amino acids. CDR3 DNA: TGTGCCAGCAGTTTGTCGGGAAACACCATATATTTT. The encoded protein is CASSLSGNTIYF.

This clone was detected once. The sample has other DNA sequences that encode this CDR3 too. DNA for the CDR3: TGTGCCATCAGGAGGGGGGGATTAAGGGATGGCTACACCTTC. This encodes CAIRRGGLRDGYTF. This chain connects TRBV10-3 to TRBJ1-2; possible D gene TRBD1, 6 bases. Germline CDR1 reads ENHRY; CDR2 reads SYGVKD. Deletions cut 6 bases from V and 6 bases from J, with 17 bases between. CDR3 length: 14 residues.

J is TRBJ1-4 and V is TRBV4-3, with D perhaps matching TRBD1 (5 bases). This CDR3 region has 16 residues. Germline CDR1 LGHNA, CDR2 YSLEER. The V end was cut by 0 bases, the J end by 1 base, with 9 bases between. The CDR3 DNA reads as TGCGCCAGCAGCCAAGATCGGAGGGGAACTAATGAAAAACTGTTTTTT. This gives the protein CASSQDRRGTNEKLFF.